This TCR beta chain derives from a study of blood T cell repertoires in COVID-19 (dated by TCRdb to 2018 to 2020). Background on the whole study: The collaborator samples originated in the United States, Italy and Spain and spanned the acute and convalescent phases of COVID-19. The material from the prospective study consisted of cDNA or gDNA derived from T cells, B-cell-depleted T cells, or PBMCs. Deeply sampled blood TCRbeta repertoires from subjects exposed to, actively infected with, or recovered from COVID-19 were included in the dataset. The repertoires were made available in a free public database intended to serve as a resource for research on the immune response to SARS-CoV-2. The samples were drawn from the first 160 participants of the ongoing ImmuneRACE study and from 1,254 subjects provided by 6 global collaborators. Nearly every sample came with metadata listing a de-identified subject ID, COVID-19 status, age in years and sex. Where HLA class I and class II types were available, the types were taken from metadata supplied by the sample provider, not from assay-based typing.

Looking up the germline V gene (reference sequence) yields CDR1 LNHDA and CDR2 SQIVND. V loses 10 bases of germline sequence and J loses 3 bases, and the interval between the two ends is 24 bases. The CDR3 runs 16 residues from the cysteine to the phenylalanine. The only DNA kept is the CDR3, 48 bases in frame from the first base. As to this clone: There is no known antigen for this receptor. There are no base qualities to consult, and no much larger clone falls within one base.

Participants in the prospective study were aged roughly 18 to 100 years, lived in approximately 26 United States geographic areas, and enrolled through a virtual design. To assign participants to cohorts, the prospective study relied on clinical history that participants themselves reported in a screening survey and a study questionnaire. Exposed participants had been in contact, within 2 weeks of entering the study, with a person who had a PCR-confirmed or clinician-diagnosed case of COVID-19. Each participant in the prospective study had whole blood, serum and a nasopharyngeal or oropharyngeal swab collected by mobile phlebotomists. Over a 2-month period, participants in the prospective study had the option of providing additional blood draws and questionnaires. Prospective study blood samples were shipped either frozen or at room temperature before DNA extraction. The immunoSEQ Assay, a bias-controlled multiplex PCR, was used to amplify TCRbeta CDR3 regions from genomic DNA. In the paper's pipeline: The number of nucleated cells in each sample was estimated from the amplification of reference gene primers within the assay. Sequence reads were collapsed and filtered to measure the absolute abundance of every unique TCRbeta CDR3 rearrangement. For each sample, productive Simpson clonality was calculated by taking the square root of Simpson's diversity index across productive rearrangements. TCRdb limited this immuneACCESS table to in-frame rearrangements with V and J called. A share of clones is missing; checked studies link under half to unresolved V genes, and the rest is unexplained. Clonal size and the V and J genes are those of that table, whereas D and trimming came from the DNA. Here the sample has some 240,000 clones; approximately 85% occur a single time. The top ten constitute approximately 6.6% of the sample.

What the research found in general, with its limitations: The quantity of clinical and demographic metadata differed by source and by participant and was supplied without curation.

This chain is built from TRBV19 and TRBJ1-2; 5 matching bases give a weak D call of TRBD1. The sequenced sample consisted of PBMCs or T cells enriched from blood (not recorded which). The receptor was derived from a woman aged 45-59 years who had been exposed to COVID-19. This receptor carries the CDR3 CATSLGGGDRDYGYTF. DNA sequence: TGTGCCACCTCCCTGGGTGGAGGGGACCGAGACTATGGCTACACCTTC.